The sample holds a few counts of the clone carrying this T cell receptor (beta chain). Its specificity is not known. This sample is drawn from a study of naive and memory T cell subsets. Trimming removed 1 base at V and 4 bases at J, with 9 bases between. The CDR3 runs to 15 residues. The germline V gene encodes CDR1 SGHRS and CDR2 YFSETQ. Findings and limits, study-wide: The power law exponent of TCR abundance differed between naive and memory cells. Possibly reflecting memory cells re-expressing CD45RA, a few larger clonotypes occurred in naive repertoires, especially CD8.

An equimolar mix of two oligonucleotides served as the beta constant-region primer for TRBC1 and TRBC2. Four rounds of PCR amplified the ligated cDNA using nested alpha and beta constant-region primers plus SP2. A 12-nucleotide UMI and the SP2 primer were added to the cDNA 3' end by oligonucleotide ligation. TCRdb re-called the UMI-ligation and nested PCR reads with MiXCR, one entry per CDR3 protein. The table lists about 150,000 distinct CDR3 sequences, 22% of them singletons. The sample comprised naive CD4+ T cells from blood. This TCR was sampled from a human donor in good health. J is TRBJ1-6 and V is TRBV5-1; perhaps TRBD1 as D (6 bases). The CDR3 DNA reads as TGCGCCAGCAGCTTGAACGGACAGTATAATTCACCCCTCCACTTT. As protein: CASSLNGQYNSPLHF.